This TCR beta chain was recorded in a study of immune cell composition in non-small cell lung cancer (dated by TCRdb to 2016 to 2017). Turning to the overall study: Histologic subtype, mostly lung adenocarcinoma or squamous cell carcinoma, was determined with H&E together with p63, CK5, Napsin A and TTF-1 immunohistochemistry. TCR-beta sequencing from Adaptive Biotechnologies was done on approximately 32 paired sets of NSCLC tumour and non-adjacent lung specimens and on approximately 28 tumour-only specimens. In supplementary cohort #1, which comprised 9 to 10 lung adenocarcinoma cases, paired tumour/lung TCR-beta sequencing was performed and TIL populations were generated so that tumour reactivity could be assessed. Four tumour specimens that had TCR-beta data belonged to rare histological subtypes and were left out of the subtype comparisons.

Germline trimming amounts to 10 bases on V and 8 bases on J, with 13 as the count of junction bases outside the gene matches. The CDR3 sequence holds 14 residues, the cysteine and phenylalanine included. The kept DNA is CDR3 alone, 42 bases in frame from the first base. From the germline V gene, CDR1 is LGHNT and CDR2 is FRNRAP. Broad study findings and their caveats: Tumour-associated clones >0.5% occurred in nearly half of NSCLC cases: about 35% of adenocarcinomas versus approximately 80% of squamous carcinomas. The reactivity cohort was only about ten cases, and tumour-reactive clones were not shown to share sequences with the dominant in vivo tumour-associated clones. Top 10 clone scores and productive clonality were significantly higher in lung squamous cell carcinoma than in lung adenocarcinoma tumours. In approximately nine adenocarcinoma cases, a strong correlation was found between maximal tumour-associated clone frequency and TIL tumour reactivity, whereas no such correlation was found between overall clonality and TIL tumour reactivity. Smoking pack-years did not significantly correlate with tumour TCR-beta clonality.

This clone was recorded once. What this receptor recognizes is not known. Per-nucleotide qualities are absent, and no much larger clonotype sits a single base away. Genomic DNA was extracted with the QIAamp DNA kit from frozen aliquots of unsorted single-cell suspensions. Surgically resected non-small cell lung cancer tissue was used for the tumour samples. Tissues arrived within 2 hours after resection and were immediately processed into single-cell suspensions. Tissue was mechanically dissociated and enzymatically digested with DNase I, collagenase I and hyaluronidase for 25 to 30 minutes at 37 °C, then filtered and RBC-lysed. A two-step multiplex PCR was used to amplify TCR-beta CDR3 regions from genomic DNA, and Illumina-compatible adaptors were added in the second step. TCR-beta immunosequencing was carried out on an Illumina platform through the commercial immunoSEQ service. Per the source publication's procedure: Repertoires were described by productive clonality and by Top 10 Clones, which is the percentage of T-cell templates coming from the ten most frequent sequences. Values for productive clonality spanned 0 to 1, where a value of 1 indicated a monoclonal population. Using log10 scatter plots, tumour-associated clones were identified as sequences that made up at least 0.1% of tumour T-cell templates yet were absent from the matched non-adjacent lung. Analyses were done in GraphPad Prism7 and R, with Student's t-tests for two-group comparisons, ANOVA for stages, and linear regression for relationships. TCRdb carries this immuneACCESS record with in-frame sequences only. Its versions omit some clonotypes, under half of them owing to an unresolved V gene in the studies checked, with the rest unexplained. The V and J calls and the clone size are those of that table, but D and trimming were determined from the DNA. The sample profile shows about 2,500 clones; approximately 81% of them were found once. The ten largest clones represent around 7% of the sample.

The V and J genes are TRBV12-5 and TRBJ2-1; 8 nucleotides in the junction match TRBD2. The source material was lung tumor tissue. The source is a human donor with non-small cell lung cancer. The nucleotide sequence reads as follows: TGTGCTATTCCCCCGGGACTAGTTGTTGATGAGCAGTTCTTC. Its protein is CAIPPGLVVDEQFF.